These 15 T cell receptor beta chains originate from one sample sequenced in a study of blood T cell repertoires in COVID-19. Clones were sequenced by immunoSEQ multiplex PCR, and TCRdb holds only the in-frame ones, with some missing. Altogether over 200,000 clones are present, 85% to 90% being singletons, with the ten largest covering over 0.95%. Sample: PBMCs or T cells enriched from blood (not recorded which). Receptor source: a man aged 25 to 40 who had recovered from COVID-19.

The V and J genes are TRBV3-1 (or the pseudogene TRBV3-2) and TRBJ1-5; 11 bases are shared with TRBD1. CDR1 is LGHDT, CDR2 YNNKEL, per germline (reference sequence). Trimming at V came to 3 bases and at J to 4 bases, leaving 2 bases not matched to a gene. This CDR3 region has 15 residues. CDR3 DNA sequence: TGTGCCAGCAGCCAGGGACAGGGGGAGAATCAGCCCCAGCATTTT. Translating it yields CASSQGQGENQPQHF.

The rearrangement uses TRBV9 and TRBJ1-2; 9 bases line up with TRBD1. The V gene end was trimmed by 0 bases and the J gene end by 2 bases; junction bases not matched to a gene: 8. This CDR3 is built from 17 residues. Germline V gene sequence: CDR1 SGDLS, CDR2 YYNGEE. The CDR3 sequence: CASSVADWTGANYGYTF. CDR3 bases: TGTGCCAGCAGCGTAGCTGATTGGACAGGGGCAAACTATGGCTACACCTTC.

This sequence joins TRBV7-9 and TRBJ2-1; 11 nucleotides match TRBD2. With 0 bases clipped from V and 3 bases from J, the junction kept 1 base outside the gene matches. The CDR3 sequence is 16 residues long. CDR1 SEHNR and CDR2 FQNEAQ come from the germline V gene (reference sequence). The CDR3 sequence is CASSLALAGGYNEQFF. For the CDR3, the DNA is TGTGCCAGCAGCTTAGCGCTAGCGGGGGGCTACAATGAGCAGTTCTTC.

This clone was detected only once. The chain recombines TRBV4-3 with TRBJ1-2; D is undetermined. The CDR3 covers 12 residues. Trimming shortened V by 2 bases and J by 10 bases, and 11 bases separated the two germline ends. Germline assignment: CDR1 LGHNA and CDR2 YSLEER. The CDR3 bases are TGCGCCAGCAGCCAACACGACTCCATCTACACCTTC. This sequence encodes CASSQHDSIYTF.

V and J are TRBV7-9 and TRBJ2-2; 8 bases match TRBD1. This CDR3 comprises 15 residues. The trim removed 6 bases at V and 5 bases at J, leaving 8 bases unmatched. Germline V gene data show CDR1 as SEHNR and CDR2 as FQNEAQ (reference sequence). The CDR3 sequence is CASRDGQGVTGELFF. CDR3 DNA sequence: TGTGCCAGCAGGGATGGACAGGGTGTAACCGGGGAGCTGTTTTTT.

This chain uses TRBV15 with TRBJ2-7; 12 bases agree with TRBD2. Trimming took 3 bases from V and 7 from J; bases not matched to a gene: 10. This CDR3 comprises 16 residues. Germline-derived CDR1 and CDR2 are LNHNV and YYDKDF (reference sequence). Here the CDR3 reads CATSSKGLAGPGEQYF. The CDR3 DNA is TGTGCCACCAGCAGTAAGGGACTAGCGGGCCCCGGGGAGCAGTACTTC.

The chain has TRBV11-3 and TRBJ2-1; D is undetermined. The CDR3 has 12 amino acids. Trimming stripped 2 bases from V and 8 bases from J, with 7 bases between. From germline, CDR1 is SGHNT and CDR2 YENEEA. CDR3 nucleotide sequence: TGTGCCAGCAGCTTAACCGGAGATGAGCAGTTCTTC. Encoded protein: CASSLTGDEQFF.

The genes are TRBV4-3 and TRBJ1-2, with 9 bases aligning to TRBD1. The CDR3 is 19 amino acids. Germline trimming cut 0 bases from V and 5 bases from J; bases unmatched to any gene: 16. CDR1 and CDR2 (germline): LGHNA, YSLEER. The CDR3 is CASSQDIALGTGTPYGYTF. The CDR3 nucleotides read TGCGCCAGCAGCCAAGATATTGCTTTGGGGACAGGGACCCCTTATGGCTACACCTTC.

The genes are TRBV2 and TRBJ2-7; TRBD2 might be the D (6 bases). The CDR3 totals 16 residues. V was pared by 0 bases and J by 6 bases, with 18 bases between. CDR1 is SNHLY and CDR2 is FYNNEI in the germline V gene. CDR3 in DNA: TGTGCCAGCAGTGAAGCGGGCGGGACCGCAGCCTCCGAGCAGTACTTC. This encodes CASSEAGGTAASEQYF.

This chain links TRBV6-5 with TRBJ1-2, with a tentative D call TRBD1 (6 bases). Trimming took 2 bases from V and 0 from J, leaving 10 bases between them. The germline V gene has CDR1 MNHEY and CDR2 SVGAGI. The CDR3 is 15 amino acids. The CDR3 here is CASSYGTKTNYGYTF. CDR3 DNA sequence: TGTGCCAGCAGTTACGGGACAAAGACTAACTATGGCTACACCTTC.

The V gene is TRBV2, the J gene TRBJ2-5; no reliable D call. Germline CDR1 is SNHLY and CDR2 is FYNNEI. The CDR3 contains 12 residues. Trimming took off 6 bases at V and 0 bases at J, with 5 bases between the two ends. DNA for the CDR3: TGTGCCAGCAGCCGGGACCAAGAGACCCAGTACTTC. Its translation is CASSRDQETQYF.

The chain combines TRBV7-2 with TRBJ1-5; 8 nucleotides line up with TRBD1. Germline CDR1 SGHTA, CDR2 FQGNSA. The V and J ends lost 2 bases and 6 bases, in that order; junction bases with no gene match: 6. This CDR3 region has 15 residues. CDR3 nucleotides: TGTGCCAGCAGCTTATACCAGGGGGCTTTTCAGCCCCAGCATTTT. Translating gives CASSLYQGAFQPQHF.

V and J are TRBV6-5 and TRBJ2-3, with 9 bases identical to TRBD2. The ends lost 8 bases at V and 6 bases at J; junction bases unmatched: 12. Germline V gene lookup returns CDR1 MNHEY and CDR2 SVGAGI. The length of the CDR3 is 15 residues. The CDR3 region has the DNA TGTGCCAGCGGAACCGGGACTAGCTATTGGGATACGCAGTATTTT. This codes for CASGTGTSYWDTQYF.

This sequence joins TRBV14 and TRBJ1-2; 7 bases align to TRBD1. This CDR3 has 13 residues. With 3 bases clipped from V and 4 bases from J, the junction kept 2 bases outside the gene matches. Germline-derived CDR1 and CDR2 are SGHDN and FVKESK. The CDR3: CASSHDRVYGYTF. The CDR3, as DNA: TGTGCCAGCAGCCACGACAGGGTCTATGGCTACACCTTC.

This clone was seen only once. The CDR3 protein is CASSQPGGTETQYF. The CDR3 nucleotides read TGTGCCAGCTCACAACCAGGGGGTACGGAGACCCAGTACTTC. The chain has TRBV18 and TRBJ2-5, with 7 bases aligning to TRBD1. V dropped 4 bases and J dropped 5; count of bases not matched to a gene: 7. The CDR3 covers 14 residues. Germline V gene sequence: CDR1 KGHSH, CDR2 LQKENI.